Listed below are T cell receptor beta chains from one sample, sequenced in a study of blood T cell repertoires in COVID-19. Profiling relied on immunoSEQ multiplex PCR, and the TCRdb table lists in-frame clones only, not all of them. Among around 310,000 clones listed, around nine tenths were seen once. The sample was PBMCs or T cells enriched from blood (not recorded which). The receptors were gathered from a woman aged 25 to 45 who had recovered from COVID-19. The conserved cysteine and the conserved F or W are not part of the CDR3 here.

TRBV14,TRBJ1-1,ASSRADRFSTEAF
TRBV30,TRBJ1-2,AWAYGTGAWGGYT
TRBV13,TRBJ2-3,ASSSQGWLAGGQEDTQY
TRBV7-9,TRBJ1-1,ASSFQGANTEAF
TRBV7-9,TRBJ2-1,ASSSGGFAGSTLNEQF
TRBV2,TRBJ2-6,ASNDRASGANVLT
TRBV5-1,TRBJ1-5,ASSLVSGPEQPQH
TRBV9,TRBJ2-1,ASSVGGRAENEQF
TRBV7-7,TRBJ2-2,ASSLALGATGNTGELF
TRBV18,TRBJ2-1,ASSPNQLGGTGEQF
TRBV15,TRBJ2-1,ATSRDSVEDEQF
TRBV19,TRBJ1-5,ASSIGQMNQPQH
TRBV11-1,TRBJ1-1,ASSSTENTEAF
TRBV4-1,TRBJ2-5,ASSHTRAWAGGRETQY
TRBV4-2,TRBJ1-2,ASSQETGGTYGYT
TRBV27,TRBJ1-5,ASSLGALYSNQPQH
TRBV18,TRBJ1-5,ASSLGQLNQPQH
TRBV6-6,TRBJ2-7,ASVTGGEQY
TRBV11-2,TRBJ2-5,ASSYGRRETQY
TRBV11-2,TRBJ2-7,ASSLAPQGGYEQY
TRBV6-5,TRBJ2-1,ASRAGLAENEQF
TRBV19,TRBJ1-2,ASSIQGAVYGYT
TRBV9,TRBJ1-1,ASSSRQENTEAF
TRBV7-9,TRBJ2-1,ASSLGLAERVF
TRBV19,TRBJ1-4,ASSGTSWPDEKLF
TRBV4-2,TRBJ2-7,ASSQGIARLAGWLGEQY
TRBV30,TRBJ1-1,AWNSYRVNTEAF
TRBV30,TRBJ1-6,ASQGLINSPLH
TRBV3-1/TRBV3-2,TRBJ2-5,ASSAIGTSGRSRETQY
TRBV18,TRBJ1-5,ASSPGGGNQPQH
TRBV11-3,TRBJ2-5,ASSLSGQGLQETQY
TRBV9,TRBJ2-3,ASSVGLAGAQDTQY
TRBV6-5,TRBJ1-1,ASSYSKGGQEIGF